A selection of T cell receptor beta chains follows, all from one sample in a study of T cells in Graves' hyperthyroidism and ophthalmopathy. TCRdb processed the multiplex PCR reads anew with MiXCR; each CDR3 protein has one entry. Of fewer than 400,000 distinct CDR3 sequences listed, roughly 17% were seen once; the top ten hold approximately 35%. Sequencing was carried out using blood. Source of these receptors: a man aged 30-40 years with Graves' hyperthyroidism. CDR3s include the opening cysteine and the closing phenylalanine or tryptophan. D genes are given only for firm matches. Clone size is given for some rows only: seen once, a few or many times, or a class if the clone is expanded.

TRBD1 | TRBJ1-2 | TRBV27 | many | CASRSDGTAYGYTF | TGTGCCAGCAGATCGGACGGGACAGCCTATGGCTACACCTTC
- | TRBJ2-1 | TRBV20-1 | many | CSARGTYNEQFF | TGCAGTGCCCGGGGGACCTACAATGAGCAGTTCTTC
TRBD1 | TRBJ2-7 | TRBV10-3 | few | CAISERDRGFHEQYF | TGTGCCATCAGTGAACGTGACAGGGGGTTTCACGAGCAGTACTTC
- | TRBJ2-6 | TRBV10-3 | few | CAISESRHNSGANVLTF | TGTGCCATCAGTGAGTCGCGACACAACTCTGGGGCCAACGTCCTGACTTTC
- | TRBJ1-1 | TRBV6-1 | - | CASSDQAHTEAFF | TGTGCCAGCAGTGACCAGGCCCACACTGAAGCTTTCTTT
- | TRBJ1-5 | TRBV19 | - | CASSIQGSNQPQHF | TGTGCCAGTAGTATTCAGGGGAGCAATCAGCCCCAGCATTTT
- | TRBJ2-5 | TRBV20-1 | - | CSARDQTRNPGRETQYF | TGCAGTGCTAGAGATCAAACGCGGAACCCCGGACGGGAGACCCAGTACTTC
- | TRBJ2-7 | TRBV6-5 | many | CASSYGTQLYEQYF | TGTGCCAGCAGTTATGGGACCCAGCTATACGAGCAGTACTTC
- | TRBJ2-1 | TRBV11-1 | many | CASSPEGDKQFF | TGTGCCAGCAGCCCCGAAGGGGACAAGCAGTTCTTC
- | TRBJ1-1 | TRBV11-3 | many | CASNGGRNTEAFF | TGTGCCAGCAACGGGGGGCGAAACACTGAAGCTTTCTTT
- | TRBJ1-1 | TRBV2 | - | CASSEVAGRFEAFF | TGTGCCAGCAGTGAAGTGGCAGGGAGATTTGAAGCTTTCTTT
- | TRBJ1-2 | TRBV11-2 | many | CASSLNHYGYTF | TGTGCCAGCAGCTTGAATCACTATGGCTACACCTTC
- | TRBJ1-2 | TRBV28 | many | CASSSSYGRNNYGYTF | TGTGCCAGCAGTTCGTCTTATGGACGGAATAACTATGGCTACACCTTC
TRBD2 | TRBJ2-1 | TRBV11-2 | many | CASSFEPGLAGFGEQFF | TGTGCCAGCAGCTTTGAGCCGGGACTAGCGGGTTTCGGAGAGCAGTTCTTC
- | TRBJ2-1 | TRBV6-1 | - | CASNGGRSYNEQFF | TGTGCCAGCAACGGGGGTCGCTCCTACAATGAGCAGTTCTTC
- | TRBJ2-1 | TRBV12-3/TRBV12-4 | many | CASSPFLNNEQFF | TGTGCCAGCAGTCCGTTCCTTAACAATGAGCAGTTCTTC
- | TRBJ2-3 | TRBV29-1 | - | CSVEADSGKTDTQYF | TGCAGCGTTGAAGCGGACAGCGGGAAGACAGATACGCAGTATTTT
TRBD1 | TRBJ1-1 | TRBV6-2/TRBV6-3 | - | CASSRDRVPTEAFF | TGTGCCAGCAGCCGGGACAGGGTACCCACTGAAGCTTTCTTT
TRBD1 | TRBJ2-5 | TRBV28 | many | CASTGGHQETQYF | TGTGCCTCGACAGGGGGCCACCAAGAGACCCAGTACTTC
- | TRBJ2-1 | TRBV27 | - | CASKGGLTLEQFF | TGTGCCAGCAAGGGCGGACTAACCCTTGAGCAGTTCTTC
- | TRBJ1-4 | TRBV5-1 | many | CASTLGPFGEKLFF | TGCGCCAGCACTCTGGGGCCTTTCGGGGAAAAACTGTTTTTT
- | TRBJ2-1 | TRBV2 | many | CASSVDRLTNEQFF | TGTGCCAGCAGTGTCGACAGGTTAACCAATGAGCAGTTCTTC
- | TRBJ2-7 | TRBV5-1 | many | CASSFPGAGPREQYF | TGCGCCAGCAGCTTCCCGGGGGCAGGGCCTCGGGAGCAGTACTTC
- | TRBJ2-3 | TRBV20-1 | - | CSAGGLLGTQYF | TGCAGTGCTGGTGGACTTTTAGGTACGCAGTATTTT
- | TRBJ2-7 | TRBV20-1 | many | CSASVARTYEQYF | TGCAGTGCTAGTGTTGCGCGGACTTACGAGCAGTACTTC